This is a list of T cell receptor beta chains from one sample in a study of molecular identifiers for immune sequencing clone quantification. A single record per CDR3 protein comes from TCRdb applying MiXCR to the PCR reads. Among some 590,000 distinct CDR3 sequences listed, around 25% were seen once. Sequencing was done on a sample of naive CD8+ T cells from blood, with Jurkat cell RNA spiked in. The receptors here all came from a human donor in good health. Some libraries in this study had Jurkat cell RNA spiked in. Each CDR3 is given with its conserved first and last residue. The order of the fields is D gene, J gene, V gene, clone size, CDR3 protein, CDR3 DNA. A D gene is named only where the DNA matches it firmly. Expanded clones are given a class, and other clones once, few, many or no size at all.

NA | TRBJ2-7 | TRBV19 | few | CASSIKDSLYEQYF | TGTGCCAGTAGTATAAAGGACTCTTTATACGAGCAGTACTTC
NA | TRBJ1-1 | TRBV7-9 | NA | CARSGSTATNTAAFF | TGTGCCCGCAGCGGCTCGACAGCTACGAACACTGCAGCTTTCTTT
TRBD2 | TRBJ2-7 | TRBV4-3 | few | CASSQEALAGDYEQYF | TGCGCCAGCAGCCAAGAAGCCCTAGCGGGAGACTACGAGCAGTACTTC
TRBD2 | TRBJ2-5 | TRBV28 | NA | CASSFIKRELQETQYF | TGTGCCAGCAGTTTCATTAAGCGGGAACTCCAAGAGACCCAGTACTTC
TRBD2 | TRBJ2-7 | TRBV29-1 | few | CSVEVGGCYEQYF | TGCAGCGTTGAAGTGGGGGGGTGTTACGAGCAGTACTTC
TRBD2 | TRBJ2-1 | TRBV14 | few | CASSLNTGTSLINEQFF | TGTGCCAGCAGCCTAAATACCGGGACTAGTTTAATTAATGAGCAGTTCTTC
NA | TRBJ1-4 | TRBV4-2 | few | CASRDGANEKLFF | TGTGCCAGCCGGGACGGAGCTAATGAAAAACTGTTTTTT
NA | TRBJ2-5 | TRBV28 | many | CASTPQPGGIPQETQYF | TGTGCCAGTACCCCCCAACCCGGCGGGATTCCACAAGAGACCCAGTACTTC
NA | TRBJ1-4 | TRBV4-2 | NA | CASSQDFGHYTTNEKLFF | TGTGCCAGCAGCCAAGATTTCGGTCACTATACAACTAATGAAAAACTGTTTTTT
NA | TRBJ2-3 | TRBV6-2/TRBV6-3 | NA | CASSYGADAQYF | TGTGCCAGCAGTTACGGAGCTGATGCGCAGTATTTT
TRBD2 | TRBJ2-3 | TRBV7-2 | many | CASSLVGLAGGSDTQYF | TGTGCCAGCAGCTTAGTGGGACTAGCGGGGGGGTCAGATACGCAGTATTTT
TRBD1 | TRBJ1-5 | TRBV6-5 | few | CASGSRTGGTGNQPQHF | TGTGCCAGCGGGTCCCGGACAGGGGGCACTGGCAATCAGCCCCAGCATTTT
TRBD2 | TRBJ2-2 | TRBV2 | NA | CASSEARGLAAGELFF | TGTGCCAGCAGTGAAGCGCGGGGACTAGCAGCCGGGGAGCTGTTTTTT
NA | TRBJ2-3 | TRBV5-6 | few | CASSDDGTLRTDTQYF | TGTGCCAGCAGCGACGACGGGACACTTCGCACAGATACGCAGTATTTT
NA | TRBJ1-3 | TRBV5-1 | many | CASSRTPGTREFSGNTIYF | TGCGCCAGCAGCAGAACTCCCGGGACACGGGAGTTCTCTGGAAACACCATATATTTT
TRBD1 | TRBJ2-1 | TRBV30 | NA | CALGQGANEQFF | TGTGCCTTAGGACAGGGGGCAAATGAGCAGTTCTTC
NA | TRBJ2-3 | TRBV27 | NA | CASSFQGDTQYF | TGTGCCAGCAGTTTCCAGGGAGATACGCAGTATTTT
NA | TRBJ2-1 | TRBV4-3 | once | CASSQDFSSSYNEQFF | TGCGCCAGCAGCCAAGATTTTAGCAGCTCCTACAATGAGCAGTTCTTC
NA | TRBJ2-3 | TRBV24-1 | many | CAKGTGETDTQYF | TGTGCCAAAGGTACAGGTGAAACAGATACGCAGTATTTT
TRBD2 | TRBJ2-1 | TRBV11-2 | NA | CASSYGKAGVNEQFF | TGTGCCAGCAGCTACGGGAAAGCGGGAGTCAATGAGCAGTTCTTC
TRBD1 | TRBJ2-7 | TRBV5-3 | few | CAGSTRQGYEQYF | TGTGCCGGCAGCACTAGACAGGGGTACGAGCAGTACTTC
NA | TRBJ1-1 | TRBV7-6 | NA | CASSPVGWNTGAFF | TGTGCCAGCAGCCCCGTCGGATGGAACACTGGAGCTTTCTTT
NA | TRBJ2-7 | TRBV4-3 | NA | CASSQDRAGTSYEQYF | TGCGCCAGCAGCCAAGACAGGGCGGGCACCTCCTACGAGCAGTACTTC
NA | TRBJ2-5 | TRBV2 | NA | CASSEAGGGGETQYF | TGTGCCAGCAGTGAAGCGGGAGGAGGGGGGGAGACCCAGTACTTC
NA | TRBJ2-3 | TRBV11-2 | NA | CASSLAEGTMEGLTDTQYF | TGTGCCAGCAGCTTAGCTGAGGGAACAATGGAGGGTCTGACGGATACGCAGTATTTT
NA | TRBJ2-7 | TRBV7-6 | few | CASSLDDRIMYEQYF | TGTGCCAGCAGCTTAGACGACAGGATTATGTACGAGCAGTACTTC
TRBD2 | TRBJ2-7 | TRBV13 | few | CASSLDVGLAGVEQYF | TGTGCCAGCAGCTTAGACGTGGGGCTAGCGGGAGTCGAGCAGTACTTC
NA | TRBJ1-5 | TRBV6-6 | many | CASSYDHGQPQHF | TGTGCCAGCAGTTACGATCATGGGCAGCCCCAGCATTTT
TRBD2 | TRBJ2-2 | TRBV12-3/TRBV12-4 | few | CASSFREVGANTGELFF | TGTGCCAGCAGTTTCCGGGAGGTTGGGGCGAACACCGGGGAGCTGTTTTTT
TRBD2 | TRBJ2-1 | TRBV3-1 | many | CASSQELAGYNEQFF | TGTGCCAGCAGCCAAGAACTAGCGGGGTACAATGAGCAGTTCTTC
TRBD1 | TRBJ1-5 | TRBV27 | many | CASSLAGGHSNQPQHF | TGTGCCAGCAGTTTAGCAGGGGGCCATAGCAATCAGCCCCAGCATTTT
TRBD1 | TRBJ1-2 | TRBV12-3/TRBV12-4 | NA | CASSFTGDFNYGYTF | TGTGCCAGCAGTTTCACAGGGGACTTTAACTATGGCTACACCTTC
NA | TRBJ2-1 | TRBV20-1 | NA | CSARGGPPAYEQFF | TGCAGTGCCAGAGGGGGACCGCCAGCCTATGAGCAGTTCTTC
TRBD1 | TRBJ2-7 | TRBV29-1 | many | CSVEIQGKVQYF | TGCAGCGTTGAAATACAGGGGAAGGTGCAGTACTTC
NA | TRBJ2-3 | TRBV28 | many | CASSPAGTSTDTQYF | TGTGCCAGCAGTCCCGCCGGGACAAGCACAGATACGCAGTATTTT
NA | TRBJ1-5 | TRBV4-1 | few | CASSQGPFGQPQHF | TGCGCCAGCAGCCAAGGACCGTTTGGCCAGCCCCAGCATTTT